This TCR beta chain was recorded in a study of human T cells and chemical hapten exposure. About the research overall: Patients having alopecia areata, totalis or universalis were mostly female. Overall study results and limits: Versus controls, expanded TCRs had significantly more large CDR3 similarity clusters.

For this clonotype: Its antigen is as yet unknown.

Individual cDNA molecules received unique molecular identifiers in the library. In the original processing: Between about 23,224 and 700,000 TCRs appeared in each sample, and the median stood at 95,638. MiXCR, run by TCRdb on the RACE reads, gives a single entry per CDR3 protein. TCRdb's processing, not the authors' own work, is the source of the V and J calls. The sample gives about 140,000 distinct CDR3 sequences, about 12% of which show up once; under 1.5% is in the top ten. The time point was: patch test 2, 6 weeks after DPC sensitization. The treatment is: therapeutic diphenylcyclopropenone sensitization with weekly scalp DPC. This CDR3 region has 14 residues. The germline CDR1 and CDR2 sequences are SGHTA and FQGNSA. V shed 4 bases and J shed 2 bases, with 10 bases lying between them.

This chain joins TRBV7-2 and TRBJ2-3; tentative D call: TRBD1 (5 bases). The sequencing here drew on whole blood, taken in connection with sensitization to the hapten diphenylcyclopropenone (DPC). This sequence was found in a woman aged 45-65 years with alopecia areata. Some clones in this sample may be carry-over from other donors' samples. In DNA, the CDR3 is TGTGCCAGCAGCTCAGACAGACCCACAGATACGCAGTATTTT. Protein sequence: CASSSDRPTDTQYF.